The clone carrying this TCR beta chain came up many times. RNA transcripts provided the source from which TCR beta CDR3 regions were amplified. The TCR CDR3 first-round RT-PCR relied on the HTBI primer set. In TCRdb, the multiplex PCR reads were re-called with MiXCR into one record per CDR3 protein. The top ten hold less than 45% of the sample, which has around 300,000 distinct CDR3 sequences, around a fifth seen once. The CDR3 covers 17 residues. V shed 0 bases and J shed 6 bases, with 18 bases lying between them. Germline CDR1 and CDR2: MNHEY and SVGEGT. The sample originates from a study of T cells in Graves' hyperthyroidism and ophthalmopathy.

Sequencing was done on a sample of blood. The chain links TRBV6-2 or TRBV6-3 to TRBJ1-5; D unresolved. This sequence was found in a man aged 50 to 60 with Graves' ophthalmopathy. This CDR3 reads CASSYSQIQFRSQPQHF. Written as DNA, the CDR3 is TGTGCCAGCAGTTACTCCCAGATCCAATTTAGAAGTCAGCCCCAGCATTTT.